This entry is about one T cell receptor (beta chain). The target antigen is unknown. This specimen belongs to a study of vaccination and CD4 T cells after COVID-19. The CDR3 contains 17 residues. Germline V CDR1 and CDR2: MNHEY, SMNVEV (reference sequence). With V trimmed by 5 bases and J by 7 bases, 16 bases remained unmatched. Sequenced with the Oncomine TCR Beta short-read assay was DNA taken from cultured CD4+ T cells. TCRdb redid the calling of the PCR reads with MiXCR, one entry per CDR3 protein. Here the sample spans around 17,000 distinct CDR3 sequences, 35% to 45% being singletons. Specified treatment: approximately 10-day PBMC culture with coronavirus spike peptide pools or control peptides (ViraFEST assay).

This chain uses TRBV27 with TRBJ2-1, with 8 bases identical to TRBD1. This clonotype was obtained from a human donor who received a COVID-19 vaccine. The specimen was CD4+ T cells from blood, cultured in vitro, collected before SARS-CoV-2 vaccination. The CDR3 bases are TGTGCCAGCAGTCTTATACCCGGGGCAGGGGGCAGGAATGAGCAGTTCTTC. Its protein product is CASSLIPGAGGRNEQFF.